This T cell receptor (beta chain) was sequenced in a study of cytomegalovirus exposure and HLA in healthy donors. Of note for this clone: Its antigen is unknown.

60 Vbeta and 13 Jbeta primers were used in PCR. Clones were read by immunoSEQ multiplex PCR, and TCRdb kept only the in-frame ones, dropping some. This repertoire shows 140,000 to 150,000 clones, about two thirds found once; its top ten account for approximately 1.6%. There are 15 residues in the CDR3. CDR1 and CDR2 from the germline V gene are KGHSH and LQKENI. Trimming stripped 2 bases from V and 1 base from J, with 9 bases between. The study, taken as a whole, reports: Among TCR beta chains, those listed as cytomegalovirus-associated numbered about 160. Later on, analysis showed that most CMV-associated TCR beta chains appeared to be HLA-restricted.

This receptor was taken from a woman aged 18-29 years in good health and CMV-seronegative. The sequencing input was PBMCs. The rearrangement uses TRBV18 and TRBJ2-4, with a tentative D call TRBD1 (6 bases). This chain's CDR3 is CASSPGQGAKNIQYF. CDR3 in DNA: TGTGCCAGCTCACCAGGCCAGGGGGCCAAAAACATTCAGTACTTC.